This T cell receptor (beta chain) was identified in a study of T cell clonotyping in hematopoietic cell transplantation. Study-wide results and limits: Recipient TCR diversity dropped after transplant; expanded clonotypes rose from day 30 to 180. Broader posttransplant TCR repertoire diversity was predicted by graft donor and pretransplant recipient Inverse Simpson Index values. Few recipient clonotypes overlapped donors; over 97% were de novo at given depth. CD4 and CD8 repertoire contributions could not be separated without sorting.

About this clone: Its antigen remains unknown.

The V end lost 4 bases, the J end lost 0 bases, and 9 bases lay between the germline ends. Germline V lookup: CDR1 SQVTM, CDR2 ANQGSEA. This CDR3 spans 13 amino acids. Here immunoSEQ multiplex PCR was the method, and the copy in TCRdb shows in-frame clones only, minus some. The repertoire includes roughly 11,000 clones, 75% to 90% of them detected once, and over 3% sits in the top ten. What was sequenced was peripheral blood mononuclear cells. The rearrangement uses TRBV29-1 and TRBJ1-1; no clear D gene. The source is a human donor who either received an allogeneic hematopoietic cell transplant for a myeloid malignancy or was a related donor (not recorded which). Some clones in this sample may be carry-over from other donors' samples. The CDR3, as DNA: TGCAGCGTTGTTTTCAGGCTGAACACTGAAGCTTTCTTT. This codes for CSVVFRLNTEAFF.